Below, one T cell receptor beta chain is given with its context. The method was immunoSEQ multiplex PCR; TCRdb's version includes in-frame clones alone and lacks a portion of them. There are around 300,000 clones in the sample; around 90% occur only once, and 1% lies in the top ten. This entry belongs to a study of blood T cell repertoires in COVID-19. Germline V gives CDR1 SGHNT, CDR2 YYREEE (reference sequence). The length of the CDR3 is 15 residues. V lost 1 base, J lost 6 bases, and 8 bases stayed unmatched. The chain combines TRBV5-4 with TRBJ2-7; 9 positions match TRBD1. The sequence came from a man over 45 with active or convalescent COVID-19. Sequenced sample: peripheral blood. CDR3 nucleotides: TGTGCCAGCAGCTTGCTGGGACAGGGTCAAAGCGAGCAGTACTTC. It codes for CASSLLGQGQSEQYF.